These 16 T cell receptor beta chains share one sample of origin, sequenced in a study of tissue T cells after allogeneic stem cell transplantation. Profiling relied on immunoSEQ multiplex PCR, and the TCRdb table lists in-frame clones only, not all of them. Here the sample spans about 5,700 clones, roughly 42% being singletons. The time point: mouse harvest day 14 after allogeneic transplant. Each mouse received 10^7 T-cell-depleted marrow cells plus 10^6 splenic CD5+ T cells by tail vein. Sample: gut tissue. These TCRs come from a female BALB/c mouse given C57BL/6 T cells with graft-versus-host disease after an allogeneic hematopoietic cell transplant.

This clone is labeled as medium-sized. Gene names denote mouse genes. The CDR3 goes on 1 residue after the read ends, and that part is filled in from the germline J gene. This chain joins TRBV12-1 and TRBJ1-4; a possible D gene is TRBD1 (6 bases). V was shortened by 0 bases and J by 3 bases, with 7 bases between the two germline ends. Germline values: CDR1 SGHSN, CDR2 HYEKVE. This CDR3 is 14 amino acids long. The DNA read from the CDR3 is TGTGCCAGCTCTCTCAAGGGGGCCAACGAAAGATTATTT. This gives the protein CASSLKGANERLF. The CDR3 reads in full as CASSLKGANERLFF.

A word on this clone: These gene names are mouse names. The read comes to an end 1 residue before the CDR3 does, leaving the germline J gene to fill in the end. The chain is built from TRBV15 and TRBJ2-1; 9 positions match TRBD2. The germline gives CDR1 SGHND, CDR2 FRSKSL. The CDR3 is 13 residues long. J lost 8 bases, V lost 2 bases, and 1 base had no gene match. The part of the CDR3 DNA that was read is TGTGCCAGCAGTTTAACTGGGGGGACTGAGCAGTTC. It yields the protein CASSLTGGTEQF. The whole CDR3 is CASSLTGGTEQFF. Looking up the rest from reference TRBV15 and TRBJ2-1 gives the full variable domain: DAGVTQTPRHEVAEKGQTIILKCEPVSGHNDLFWYRQTKIQGLELLSYFRSKSLMEDGGAFKDRFKAEMLNSSFSTLKIQPTEPKDSAVYLCASSLTGGTEQFFGPGTRLTVL.

About this clone itself: The gene symbols are mouse symbols. The read ends 1 residue shy of where the CDR3 ends; the end is completed using the germline J gene. The chain links TRBV19 to TRBJ2-4; D might be TRBD1 (6 bases). CDR1 FNHDT and CDR2 SITEND come from the germline V gene (reference sequence). V dropped 1 base and J dropped 0 bases, with 9 bases sitting between them. The CDR3 spans 15 residues. Here the CDR3 reads CASSIKGVSQNTLYF. The DNA read from the CDR3 is TGTGCCAGCAGTATAAAGGGGGTTAGTCAAAACACCTTGTAC.

In the case of this clone: The genes are named according to mouse. The CDR3 is cut off 1 residue early in the read; its end comes from the germline J gene. V is TRBV12-2 and J is TRBJ2-5, with TRBD2 as a possible D gene (6 bases). The V end was cut by 0 bases, the J end by 2 bases, with 8 bases between. Germline V gene lookup returns CDR1 SGHLS and CDR2 HYDKME. The CDR3 is 14 amino acids. Partial CDR3 DNA: TGTGCCAGCTCTCTCACTGGGTCCCAAGACACCCAGTAC. Its protein product is CASSLTGSQDTQY. The full CDR3 protein reads CASSLTGSQDTQYF.

In regard to this clone: All gene names here are mouse names. The read ends 1 residue before the CDR3 terminus; that terminus is restored from the germline J gene. The rearrangement uses TRBV15 and TRBJ2-7; TRBD2 is a possible D gene (6 bases). The CDR3 sequence is 14 residues long. Germline CDR1 and CDR2: SGHND and FRSKSL. Trimming removed 6 bases at V and 0 bases at J, with 12 bases between. CDR3 bases read: TGTGCCAGCAGGACGACTGGATACTCCTATGAACAGTAC. As protein: CASRTTGYSYEQY. The CDR3 as a whole reads CASRTTGYSYEQYF.

Regarding this clone: Genes and germline are mouse. The sequenced fragment ends 1 residue before the CDR3 boundary, so the rest is inferred from the germline J gene. The chain links TRBV13-1 to TRBJ2-1, with 12 bases matching TRBD2. Germline V gives CDR1 NSHNY, CDR2 SYGAGN. After removal of 5 bases from V and 6 bases from J, the junction contained 3 bases not matched to a gene. The CDR3 has 14 residues. CDR3 loop: CASSRDWGVAEQFF. CDR3 DNA, as far as it was read: TGTGCCAGCAGCCGGGACTGGGGGGTTGCTGAGCAGTTC.

This clone was counted a few times. All gene names here are mouse names. Read sequence stops 1 residue before the CDR3 end, and the germline J gene provides the missing end. This rearrangement joins TRBV26 to TRBJ2-7; 12 bases agree with TRBD1. The V segment lost 3 bases and the J segment 6 bases; nucleotides outside the gene matches: 3. In germline, CDR1 is KGHPV, CDR2 FQNQEV (reference sequence). The CDR3 runs to 14 residues. The CDR3 bases that were read are TGTGCCAGCAGTCTCCGGGACAGGGGGCTTGAACAGTAC. It yields the protein CASSLRDRGLEQY. The entire CDR3 sequence reads CASSLRDRGLEQYF.

For this clone: Gene names are the mouse ones. Read sequence stops 1 residue before the CDR3 end, and the germline J gene provides the missing end. J is TRBJ2-4 and V is TRBV4; D is undetermined. The CDR3 consists of 13 residues. Germline V gene sequence: CDR1 LGHDT, CDR2 YNNKQL (reference sequence). The V gene lost 3 bases and the J gene lost 1 base, with 5 bases spanning the gap. CDR3 bases read: TGTGCCAGCAGCTATGCGGGTCAAAACACCTTGTAC. Protein product: CASSYAGQNTLY. The CDR3 reads in full as CASSYAGQNTLYF.

With regard to this clone: Germline and genes here are mouse. The read gets to within 1 residue of the CDR3 end, and the germline J gene fills in the rest. The J gene is TRBJ2-5, the V gene TRBV12-1, with 11 positions matching TRBD2. After removal of 3 bases from V and 6 bases from J, the junction contained 4 bases not matched to a gene. Germline V gene sequence: CDR1 SGHSN, CDR2 HYEKVE. The CDR3 consists of 14 residues. Incomplete CDR3 DNA: TGTGCCAGCTCTACTACTGGGGGGGCCGACACCCAGTAC. Protein sequence: CASSTTGGADTQY. The complete CDR3 protein is CASSTTGGADTQYF. The full variable domain, with the rest looked up from reference TRBV12-1 and TRBJ2-5, is DSGVVQSPRHIIKEKGGRSVLTCIPISGHSNVVWYQQTLGKELKFLIQHYEKVERDKGFLPSRFSVQQFDDYHSEMNMSALELEDSAMYFCASSTTGGADTQYFGPGTRLLVL.

A note on this clone: Gene labels here are mouse ones. The read falls 1 residue short of the CDR3 end, and the missing part is taken from the germline J gene. The chain carries TRBV5 and TRBJ2-5, with 12 bases identical to TRBD2. With V trimmed by 4 bases and J by 7 bases, 6 bases remained unmatched. CDR1 is LGHNA and CDR2 is YNLKQL in the germline V gene (reference sequence). CDR3 length equals 15 residues. The CDR3 spells CASSPDWGGANTQYF. The CDR3 bases that were read are TGTGCCAGCAGCCCAGACTGGGGGGGCGCGAACACCCAGTAC.

In the case of this clone: All gene names here are mouse names. The sequence runs out 1 residue before the end of the CDR3; the remainder is reconstructed from the germline J gene. The chain links TRBV20 to TRBJ2-7; 11 bases are shared with TRBD2. The CDR3 is 12 amino acids. In germline, CDR1 is GFQATS, CDR2 STVNSAI. The junction had 3 bases not matched to a gene; V was cut back by 5 bases and J by 6 bases. CDR3 loop: CGAPGLGVEQYF. Incomplete CDR3 DNA: TGTGGTGCTCCGGGACTGGGGGTTGAACAGTAC. Full variable domain (missing parts from reference TRBV20 and TRBJ2-7): GALVYQYPRRTICKSGTSMRMECQAVGFQATSVAWYRQSPQKTFELIALSTVNSAIKYEQNFTQEKFPISHPNLSFSSMTVLNAYLEDRGLYLCGAPGLGVEQYFGPGTRLTVL.

Comment on this clone: All gene names here are mouse names. The read falls 1 residue short of the CDR3 end, and the missing part is taken from the germline J gene. The identical CDR3 is also encoded by other nucleotide sequences in the sample. This chain joins TRBV13-3 and TRBJ2-5, with D perhaps TRBD1 (6 bases). The CDR3 sequence is 12 residues long. Looked up from germline, CDR1 is NNHDY and CDR2 is SYVADS. The V gene lost 1 base and the J gene lost 6 bases, with 6 bases spanning the gap. CDR3 loop: CASSDQGDTQYF. The CDR3 DNA, read in part, is TGTGCCAGCAGTGATCAGGGGGACACCCAGTAC.

This clone showed up just a few times. Gene names and germline refer to mouse. Read coverage stops 1 residue before the CDR3 terminus; the germline J gene supplies the remainder. The chain couples TRBV3 to TRBJ2-7, with D possibly matching TRBD2 (5 bases). This CDR3 has 15 residues. The germline CDR1 and CDR2 sequences are SNHLY and FYNGKV (reference sequence). V dropped 5 bases and J dropped 0 bases, with 14 bases sitting between them. The CDR3 DNA, read in part, is TGTGCCAGCAGCCCCAATCGACTGAGCTCCTATGAACAGTAC. Encoded protein: CASSPNRLSSYEQY. The entire CDR3 protein is CASSPNRLSSYEQYF.

Points on this clone: Gene names and germline refer to mouse. The read terminates 1 residue before the CDR3 end, so the remaining end is supplied by the germline J gene. The chain uses TRBV26 and TRBJ2-1; the match to TRBD2 covers 8 bases. The CDR3 spans 15 residues. CDR1 is KGHPV, CDR2 FQNQEV, per germline (reference sequence). The V segment lost 0 bases and the J segment 3 bases; nucleotides outside the gene matches: 1. The CDR3 here is CASSLSWGGYAEQFF. CDR3 DNA (partial): TGTGCCAGCAGTCTGTCTTGGGGGGGCTATGCTGAGCAGTTC.

As regards this clone: Gene names refer to mouse genes. The CDR3 sequence is CASSLTASQNTLYF. CDR3 DNA (partial): TGTGCCAGCAGTCTGACAGCTAGTCAAAACACCTTGTAC. The V gene is TRBV26, the J gene TRBJ2-4; the D is unclear. The read comes to an end 1 residue before the CDR3 does, leaving the germline J gene to fill in the end. The germline V gene has CDR1 KGHPV and CDR2 FQNQEV (reference sequence). V was cut by 2 bases and J by 0 bases, with 6 bases left in between. CDR3 length: 14 residues.

By sample share, this clone is large. Gene names and germline match the mouse. Read coverage stops 1 residue before the CDR3 terminus; the germline J gene supplies the remainder. The chain joins TRBV24 to TRBJ1-3, with a possible D match to TRBD1 (5 bases). Germline assignment: CDR1 KGHTA and CDR2 FRNEEI. This CDR3 has 15 amino acids. The V gene lost 3 bases and the J gene lost 0 bases, with 9 bases spanning the gap. The covered CDR3 bases are TGTGCCAGCAGTCTTCCGGACAATTCTGGAAATACGCTCTAT. Translating gives CASSLPDNSGNTLY. The whole CDR3 sequence reads CASSLPDNSGNTLYF.